The rows below give T cell receptor beta chains drawn from one sample of a study of CD8+ T cells in alopecia areata. The method was immunoSEQ multiplex PCR; TCRdb's version includes in-frame clones alone and lacks a portion of them. Among about 200,000 clones, 50% to 60% were seen once, and the ten largest hold approximately 0.45%. This sample comprised CD4+ T cells sorted from blood, obtained at week 0. The receptors stem from a human donor with alopecia areata. CDR3s include the opening cysteine and the closing phenylalanine or tryptophan.

V gene,CDR3 protein
TRBV19,CASSKAGQGADEQFF
TRBV7-2,CASSPKTEAYGYTF
TRBV4-2,CASSQRRGGPTDTQYF
TRBV10-3,CAISDPRQTRGYGYTF
TRBV5-1,CASSLASGAQETQYF
TRBV10-3,CAISERVSEAFF
TRBV19,CASSKGAGQETQYF
TRBV5-1,CASSVLQGELFF
TRBV6-6,CASIDRARQSYEQYF
TRBV29-1,CSGAGASSSYNEQFF
TRBV6-1,CASSEAGQGRVNEQFF
TRBV29-1,CSVVGDRKNEKLFF
TRBV9,CASTPGVSRSYEQYF
TRBV18,CASSPGQDYGYTF
TRBV6-5,CASGTGGATGELFF
TRBV10-1,CASSDNQPQHF
TRBV4-1,CASWPGDLAKNIQYF
TRBV10-3,CAIRGTSGLSYNEQFF
TRBV30,CAWSVGGETQYF
TRBV5-6,CASRAKGPYNEQFF
TRBV18,CASSPAGGIFGANVLTF
TRBV27,CAPSSRTSGSDGELFF
TRBV2,CASRLRGRRTDTQYF
TRBV27,CASSFRDQPQHF
TRBV4-1,CASSQEERVYEKLFF
TRBV7-2,CASSPDRVSYEQYF
TRBV2,CASSSGLARGFRGEQYF
TRBV5-1,CASSLDQEAQYF
TRBV6-1,CASSAQVTEAFF
TRBV30,CAWSVREGMPAFF
TRBV7-3,CASSSRTGYNTGELFF
TRBV7-9,CASSTGGSDTQYF
TRBV6-5,CASSYSVGGYGYTF
TRBV4-1,CASSQERTYAGGFF
TRBV2,CASSVWDKQPQHF
TRBV5-1,CASSPVGQRSYEQYF
TRBV29-1,CSVMDGGLKQYF
TRBV6-5,CASFAGYEQYF
TRBV29-1,CSVEGTSGRRNEQFF
TRBV6-1,CASSVETGQPQHF
TRBV18,CASSPRGQDENTEAFF
TRBV2,CASIRGLYGYTF
TRBV30,CAQGASSGANVLTF
TRBV19,CASNRFGQGASGNTIYF
TRBV30,CAWSSHWEGNHEQYF
TRBV30,CAWSSKGGTFYEQYF
TRBV30,CALGRPNTGELFF
TRBV19,CASRTRSSNTGELFF
TRBV29-1,CSARVMETQYF
TRBV25-1,CASHSETQYF
TRBV30,CAWSVSSQGACEQYF
TRBV18,CASAWTDGTDTQYF
TRBV9,CASSVSLGQGGELAKNIQYF
TRBV30,CAWSAGVPYEQYF
TRBV15,CATGRIQETQYF